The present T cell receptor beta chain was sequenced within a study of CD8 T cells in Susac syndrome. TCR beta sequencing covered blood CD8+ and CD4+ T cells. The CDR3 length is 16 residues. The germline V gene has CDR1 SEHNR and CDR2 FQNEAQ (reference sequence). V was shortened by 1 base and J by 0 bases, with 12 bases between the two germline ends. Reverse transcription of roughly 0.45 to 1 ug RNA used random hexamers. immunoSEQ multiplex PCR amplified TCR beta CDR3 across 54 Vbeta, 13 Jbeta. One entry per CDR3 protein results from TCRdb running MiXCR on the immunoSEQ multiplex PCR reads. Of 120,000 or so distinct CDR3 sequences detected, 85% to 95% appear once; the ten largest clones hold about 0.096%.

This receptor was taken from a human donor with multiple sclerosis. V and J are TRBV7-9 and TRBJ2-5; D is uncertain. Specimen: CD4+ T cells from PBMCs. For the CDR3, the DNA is TGTGCCAGCAGCTTAGGATTAATGAGTAACCAAGAGACCCAGTACTTC. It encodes CASSLGLMSNQETQYF.